This TCR beta chain came from a study of T cell changes during pregnancy in multiple sclerosis. The assay was immunoSEQ multiplex PCR, and TCRdb's table has in-frame clones only and misses some. This sample yields roughly 75,000 clones, of which about nine tenths are seen a single time; over 1.5% belongs to the top ten. The sequence derives from a female donor with multiple sclerosis, enrolled in a pregnancy study. The source was peripheral blood, collected before pregnancy.

CDR3 nucleotide sequence: TGCGCCAGCAGCTTGGCCCCAGGGCCCGTCTATGGCTACACCTTC. This encodes CASSLAPGPVYGYTF. The rearrangement links TRBV5-1 to TRBJ1-2, with D tentatively TRBD1 (5 bases). Germline V gene lookup returns CDR1 SGHRS and CDR2 YFSETQ. Trimming took off 0 bases at V and 4 bases at J, with 13 bases between the two ends. The CDR3 runs to 15 residues.